This T cell receptor beta chain emerged from a study of cytomegalovirus exposure and HLA in healthy donors. Findings and limits, study-wide: A later analysis linked a missense variant in DCLRE1C to the trimming of TCR beta V and J genes. In a later analysis, HLA-associated TCR beta chains were more clonally expanded than equally common others.

To note about this clone: Its antigen is as yet unknown.

Donors counted as nominally healthy when sampled, yet unrecorded immune exposures were likely. The study ran its PCR with 60 Vbeta and 13 Jbeta primers. Libraries were prepared by immunoSEQ multiplex PCR; TCRdb keeps only in-frame clonotypes and omits some of them. The table shows 130,000 to 150,000 clones, with 73% occurring only once. The J segment lost 4 bases and the V segment lost 8 bases, leaving 8 bases of the junction unmatched. Germline loops: CDR1 LNHNV, CDR2 YYDKDF (reference sequence). This CDR3 comprises 14 residues. The rearrangement links TRBV15 to TRBJ2-1; 7 bases map to TRBD2. The source material was PBMCs. The origin of this receptor is a human donor in good health. CDR3 sequence: CATGTRGGYNEQFF. DNA of the CDR3: TGTGCCACCGGCACACGCGGGGGATACAATGAGCAGTTCTTC. The full variable domain, with the rest looked up from reference TRBV15 and TRBJ2-1, is DAMVIQNPRYQVTQFGKPVTLSCSQTLNHNVMYWYQQKSSQAPKLLFHYYDKDFNNEADTPDNFQSRRPNTSFCFLDIRSPGLGDTAMYLCATGTRGGYNEQFFGPGTRLTVL.